The sequence of this T cell receptor (beta chain) was determined in a study of CXCR3-negative and CXCR3-positive naive CD8 T cells. The method, 5' RACE with UMI labels, was used to prepare the TRB cDNA libraries. Following a re-call of the 5' RACE reads, TCRdb has one entry per CDR3 protein and lacks DNA. The specimen's table records about 86,000 distinct CDR3 sequences. The CDR3 spans 12 residues. Germline CDR1 MDHEN, CDR2 SYDVKM. A remark on this clonotype: Its specificity is unknown.

Study-level results: Similar levels of surface CD5 were seen between naive subsets; TCR strength was inferred from TRB CDR3 properties. Naive cells positive for CXCR3 carried more hydrophobic TRB CDR3s than CXCR3-negative ones. Memory cells showed distinct TRBV-TRBJ patterns, while the two naive subsets matched.

This clonotype was obtained from a human donor in good health. Some clones in this sample may be carry-over from other donors' samples. The chain uses TRBV28 and TRBJ2-7; with no DNA, the TCRdb D assignment of TRBD2 cannot be verified. Material: naive CXCR3+ CD8+ T cells from blood. Regarding subset: CD45RO-CCR7+CD27+CD95- naive CD8+ T cells expressing CXCR3 (TNR3+). CDR3: CASSTGGGEQYF.